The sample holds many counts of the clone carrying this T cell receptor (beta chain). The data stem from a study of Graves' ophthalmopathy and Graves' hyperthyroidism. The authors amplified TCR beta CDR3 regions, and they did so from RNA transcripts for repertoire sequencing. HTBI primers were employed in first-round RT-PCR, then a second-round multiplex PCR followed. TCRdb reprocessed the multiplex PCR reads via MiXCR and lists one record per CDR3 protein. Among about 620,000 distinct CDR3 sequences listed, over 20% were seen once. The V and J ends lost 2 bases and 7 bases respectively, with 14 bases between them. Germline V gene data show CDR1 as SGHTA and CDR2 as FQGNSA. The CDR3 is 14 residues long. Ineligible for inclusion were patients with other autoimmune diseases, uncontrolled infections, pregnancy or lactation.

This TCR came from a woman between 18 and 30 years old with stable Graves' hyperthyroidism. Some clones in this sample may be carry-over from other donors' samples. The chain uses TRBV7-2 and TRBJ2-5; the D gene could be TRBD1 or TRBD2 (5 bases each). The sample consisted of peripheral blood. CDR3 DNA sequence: TGTGCCAGCAGCTTAAACAGGCTAGGAGGGACCCAGTACTTC. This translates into CASSLNRLGGTQYF.